The 11 T cell receptor beta chains below all came from one sample that was sequenced in a study of blood T cell repertoires in COVID-19. Generated by immunoSEQ multiplex PCR, the TCRdb table keeps only in-frame clones and is missing some. Among 90,000 to 110,000 clones, approximately 90% were seen once, and the ten largest hold 1.1%. The sequencing input was peripheral blood. These receptors came from a human donor in a cohort sampled during active COVID-19.

The chain carries TRBV6-4 and TRBJ1-1; D possibly corresponds to TRBD1 (5 bases). The CDR3 totals 14 residues. In germline, CDR1 is MRHNA, CDR2 SNTAGT. Trimming left V 6 bases short and J 7 bases short, with 18 bases between. CDR3 loop: CASSIDKGIGEAFF. The CDR3 nucleotides are TGTGCCAGCAGCATTGATAAGGGGATAGGTGAAGCTTTCTTT.

The rearrangement joins TRBV2 to TRBJ1-1, with 8 bases matching TRBD1. Germline V gene sequence: CDR1 SNHLY, CDR2 FYNNEI. This CDR3 has 14 amino acids. V shed 6 bases and J 1 base; nucleotides not matched to a gene: 4. This chain's CDR3 is CASRQDRANTEAFF. DNA of the CDR3: TGTGCCAGCAGGCAGGACAGGGCGAACACTGAAGCTTTCTTT.

The genes are TRBV5-4 and TRBJ2-4; 9 bases match TRBD1. The trim removed 0 bases at V and 6 bases at J, leaving 7 bases unmatched. CDR3 size: 16 residues. CDR1 SGHNT and CDR2 YYREEE come from the germline V gene (reference sequence). In DNA form, the CDR3 reads TGTGCCAGCAGCTTGGGTGCCCCGACAGGGGGAAACATTCAGTACTTC. This gives the protein CASSLGAPTGGNIQYF. Complete variable domain (other parts from reference TRBV5-4 and TRBJ2-4): ETGVTQSPTHLIKTRGQQVTLRCSSQSGHNTVSWYQQALGQGPQFIFQYYREEENGRGNFPPRFSGLQFPNYSSELNVNALELDDSALYLCASSLGAPTGGNIQYFGAGTRLSVL.

This clone has only a few counts. The chain combines TRBV4-1 with TRBJ2-2; 7 nucleotides agree with TRBD2. CDR3 length: 16 amino acids. V trimming: 0 bases; J trimming: 0 bases; junction bases outside the gene matches: 1. The V gene's germline CDR1 is MGHRA and CDR2 YSYEKL. CDR3 nucleotides: TGCGCCAGCAGCCAAGAAGCGGGAACGAACACCGGGGAGCTGTTTTTT. Its translation: CASSQEAGTNTGELFF.

This clone was detected only once. V gene TRBV18 combines with J gene TRBJ2-5, with a tentative D call TRBD1 (5 bases). Trimming took off 0 bases at V and 0 bases at J, with 20 bases between the two ends. The CDR3 length is 19 residues. Germline V gives CDR1 KGHSH, CDR2 LQKENI. The CDR3, as DNA: TGTGCCAGCTCACCACCGAGTCCCCGGTACAGGTCCCACCAAGAGACCCAGTACTTC. This encodes CASSPPSPRYRSHQETQYF.

The chain employs TRBV5-1 and TRBJ2-1; 8 positions match TRBD1. CDR3 length: 13 residues. After removal of 3 bases from V and 12 bases from J, the junction contained 8 bases not matched to a gene. Germline CDR1 is SGHRS and CDR2 is YFSETQ. CDR3 in DNA: TGCGCCAGCAGCTATGGACAGGGCGGAGGGCAGTTCTTC. This translates into CASSYGQGGGQFF.

This rearrangement joins TRBV7-9 to TRBJ2-1; TRBD2 aligns across 7 bases. This CDR3 is 17 amino acids long. Germline V gene sequence: CDR1 SEHNR, CDR2 FQNEAQ (reference sequence). Losses at the gene ends were 0 bases for V and 5 bases for J; bases not matched to a gene: 10. DNA of the CDR3: TGTGCCAGCAGCTTAGCATGGGGGGAGGGCAGGGACAATGAGCAGTTCTTC. Translation: CASSLAWGEGRDNEQFF.

This chain uses TRBV10-3 with TRBJ2-2, with TRBD2 identical over 8 bases. This CDR3 spans 15 amino acids. Germline CDR1 ENHRY, CDR2 SYGVKD. With 4 bases clipped from V and 6 bases from J, the junction kept 7 bases outside the gene matches. The CDR3 protein is CAISVSGGSAGELFF. CDR3 nucleotide sequence: TGTGCCATCAGTGTCAGCGGGGGTTCGGCCGGGGAGCTGTTTTTT.

This clone has more than one count but fewer than ten. The chain combines TRBV2 with TRBJ2-1; tentative D call: TRBD1 (5 bases). This CDR3 has 13 amino acids. Deletions cut 2 bases from V and 10 bases from J, with 12 bases between. Per germline, CDR1 SNHLY and CDR2 FYNNEI. CDR3 protein: CASSEQGIGEQFF. The CDR3 bases are TGTGCCAGCAGTGAACAGGGAATAGGGGAGCAGTTCTTC.

V usage is TRBV4-1 and J usage is TRBJ1-1, with unresolved D. The CDR3 has 13 residues. Looked up from germline, CDR1 is MGHRA and CDR2 is YSYEKL. V lost 0 bases to trimming and J lost 6 bases, with 8 bases between them. The CDR3 loop reads CASSQDGAPEAFF. CDR3 sequence (DNA): TGCGCCAGCAGCCAAGACGGAGCCCCTGAAGCTTTCTTT.

This clone was observed a handful of times. The chain uses TRBV3-1 (or the pseudogene TRBV3-2) and TRBJ1-3; D gene uncertain. Trimming cost V 6 bases and J 4 bases, with 16 bases left between them. There are 15 residues in the CDR3. CDR1 is LGHDT and CDR2 is YNNKEL in the germline V gene (reference sequence). Written as DNA, the CDR3 is TGTGCCAGCAGTCTTTTACAGCCGATCGGAAACACCATATATTTT. This encodes CASSLLQPIGNTIYF.